Listed below are T cell receptor beta chains from one sample, sequenced in a study of vaccination effects on CD4 cells after COVID-19. Data came from immunoSEQ multiplex PCR; TCRdb stores just in-frame clones and leaves some out. The sample has 70,000 to 85,000 clones, roughly four fifths seen once; the top ten hold about 1.2%. No antigen is known for these receptors. The material sequenced was CD4+ T cells from PBMCs cultured with HCoV-229E spike peptides, taken after COVID-19 vaccination. The origin of the receptors is a human donor who received a COVID-19 vaccine. Each CDR3 is given with its conserved first and last residue. D genes are given only for firm matches. A clone size is listed for some rows: how often the clone was seen (once, few, many), or a class if it is expanded.

abundance: -
j_gene: TRBJ2-6
d_gene: TRBD1
v_gene: TRBV5-1
len: 19
CDR3nt: TGCGCCAGCAGCTTGGGTAACAGGGGGCCCCGGCGTGGGGCCAACGTCCTGACTTTC
CDR3aa: CASSLGNRGPRRGANVLTF

abundance: -
j_gene: TRBJ1-1
d_gene: -
v_gene: TRBV6-1
len: 15
CDR3nt: TGTGCCAGCAGTGAATATCGGGTTGGGGACACTGAAGCTTTCTTT
CDR3aa: CASSEYRVGDTEAFF

abundance: few
j_gene: TRBJ1-2
d_gene: TRBD1
v_gene: TRBV23-1
len: 17
CDR3nt: TGCGCCAGCAGCCGGGACCTAGACAGGGATTCGAGCTATGGCTACACCTTC
CDR3aa: CASSRDLDRDSSYGYTF

abundance: -
j_gene: TRBJ2-3
d_gene: TRBD1
v_gene: TRBV5-6
len: 18
CDR3nt: TGTGCCAGCAGCTTGTTGGGTGTCGGGACAGGGGTCACAGATACGCAGTATTTT
CDR3aa: CASSLLGVGTGVTDTQYF

abundance: -
j_gene: TRBJ2-5
d_gene: TRBD1
v_gene: TRBV30
len: 15
CDR3nt: TGTGCCTGCTCGGCCGGACAGGGGTTCGTTGAGACCCAGTACTTC
CDR3aa: CACSAGQGFVETQYF

abundance: -
j_gene: TRBJ1-2
d_gene: -
v_gene: TRBV3-1/TRBV3-2
len: 15
CDR3nt: TGTGCCAGCAGCCAAGTTGGGGGGCAGAGAGGTGGCTACACCTTC
CDR3aa: CASSQVGGQRGGYTF

abundance: -
j_gene: TRBJ1-4
d_gene: -
v_gene: TRBV7-6
len: 15
CDR3nt: TGTGCCAGCAGCTCCGACAGTTCAACTAATGAAAAACTGTTTTTT
CDR3aa: CASSSDSSTNEKLFF

abundance: -
j_gene: TRBJ1-2
d_gene: -
v_gene: TRBV6-2/TRBV6-3
len: 13
CDR3nt: TGTGCCAGCAGTTATGAGGGGAGCTATGGCTACACCTTC
CDR3aa: CASSYEGSYGYTF

abundance: -
j_gene: TRBJ1-2
d_gene: -
v_gene: TRBV9
len: 15
CDR3nt: TGTGCCAGCAGCGTAGGATGGGAAGGGTCCCTTGGCTACACCTTC
CDR3aa: CASSVGWEGSLGYTF

abundance: -
j_gene: TRBJ1-3
d_gene: TRBD1
v_gene: TRBV18
len: 14
CDR3nt: TGTGCCAGCTCCCTTGACAGGGCTGGAAACACCATATATTTT
CDR3aa: CASSLDRAGNTIYF

abundance: -
j_gene: TRBJ2-2
d_gene: TRBD2
v_gene: TRBV13
len: 17
CDR3nt: TGTGCCAGCAGCTTGGGAAGACTAGCGGGGGGCCGAGGGGAGCTGTTTTTT
CDR3aa: CASSLGRLAGGRGELFF

abundance: -
j_gene: TRBJ1-5
d_gene: -
v_gene: TRBV6-1
len: 18
CDR3nt: TGTGCCAGCAGTGAGGTAGGGGCCCCACTGTATAGCAATCAGCCCCAGCATTTT
CDR3aa: CASSEVGAPLYSNQPQHF

abundance: -
j_gene: TRBJ2-6
d_gene: -
v_gene: TRBV20-1
len: 14
CDR3nt: TGCAGTGCTAGTTCAGGGGCTGGGGCCAACGTCCTGACTTTC
CDR3aa: CSASSGAGANVLTF

abundance: -
j_gene: TRBJ2-5
d_gene: TRBD2
v_gene: TRBV28
len: 14
CDR3nt: TGTGCCAGCAGTTTCTTGGGGGGGCAAGAGACCCAGTACTTC
CDR3aa: CASSFLGGQETQYF

abundance: -
j_gene: TRBJ1-2
d_gene: -
v_gene: TRBV4-3
len: 14
CDR3nt: TGCGCCAGCAGCCAAGAAGGAGGGTGGAATGGCTACACCTTC
CDR3aa: CASSQEGGWNGYTF

abundance: -
j_gene: TRBJ2-1
d_gene: -
v_gene: TRBV11-2
len: 17
CDR3nt: TGTGCCAGCAGCTTTGGGCCATCCGGGAGCGGCATCGATGAGCAGTTCTTC
CDR3aa: CASSFGPSGSGIDEQFF

abundance: -
j_gene: TRBJ1-1
d_gene: -
v_gene: TRBV29-1
len: 12
CDR3nt: TGCAGCGTTGCGGAAGCCCGGACTGAAGCTTTCTTT
CDR3aa: CSVAEARTEAFF

abundance: -
j_gene: TRBJ1-6
d_gene: -
v_gene: TRBV30
len: 11
CDR3nt: TGTGCCTGGAGTTTGGCCGGGGGCCTCCACTTT
CDR3aa: CAWSLAGGLHF

abundance: -
j_gene: TRBJ2-5
d_gene: TRBD1
v_gene: TRBV24-1
len: 15
CDR3nt: TGTGCCACCAGTGATCCCCAGGGGGCGGGGGAGACCCAGTACTTC
CDR3aa: CATSDPQGAGETQYF

abundance: -
j_gene: TRBJ2-1
d_gene: -
v_gene: TRBV7-2
len: 15
CDR3nt: TGTGCCAGCAGCTTGATCGGGGGTGCGGGGAATGAGCAGTTCTTC
CDR3aa: CASSLIGGAGNEQFF

abundance: -
j_gene: TRBJ1-5
d_gene: -
v_gene: TRBV28
len: 17
CDR3nt: TGTGCCAGCAGTTTACGGACAACTTCTTCTAGCAATCAGCCCCAGCATTTT
CDR3aa: CASSLRTTSSSNQPQHF

abundance: -
j_gene: TRBJ2-2
d_gene: -
v_gene: TRBV5-1
len: 14
CDR3nt: TGCGCCAGCAGCCACGGGACATCGACCGGGGAGCTGTTTTTT
CDR3aa: CASSHGTSTGELFF

abundance: -
j_gene: TRBJ1-1
d_gene: TRBD1
v_gene: TRBV28
len: 14
CDR3nt: TGTGCCAGCAGTCTCCCAGGGGGGAACACTGAAGCTTTCTTT
CDR3aa: CASSLPGGNTEAFF

abundance: few
j_gene: TRBJ1-5
d_gene: -
v_gene: TRBV3-1/TRBV3-2
len: 14
CDR3nt: TGTGCCAGCAGCCTTAACAGGGACAATCAGCCCCAGCATTTT
CDR3aa: CASSLNRDNQPQHF

abundance: -
j_gene: TRBJ2-4
d_gene: -
v_gene: TRBV6-1
len: 14
CDR3nt: TGTGCCAGCAGTGATAGGGCGGGCGGCAACATTCAGTACTTC
CDR3aa: CASSDRAGGNIQYF

abundance: few
j_gene: TRBJ1-1
d_gene: -
v_gene: TRBV5-4
len: 14
CDR3nt: TGTGCCAGCAGCTTTCGGGGTAGGGACACTGAAGCTTTCTTT
CDR3aa: CASSFRGRDTEAFF

abundance: few
j_gene: TRBJ1-1
d_gene: -
v_gene: TRBV9
len: 16
CDR3nt: TGTGCCAGCAGCGTAGCTCGATGGGGAATGAACACTGAAGCTTTCTTT
CDR3aa: CASSVARWGMNTEAFF

abundance: once
j_gene: TRBJ2-6
d_gene: -
v_gene: TRBV3-1/TRBV3-2
len: 17
CDR3nt: TGTGCCAGCAGCCAAGATCTGAGGGGCTCTGGGGCCAACGTCCTGACTTTC
CDR3aa: CASSQDLRGSGANVLTF

abundance: -
j_gene: TRBJ1-4
d_gene: -
v_gene: TRBV18
len: 16
CDR3nt: TGTGCCAGCTCACCAGTCCAAGCAGCCCCGAGGGAAAAACTGTTTTTT
CDR3aa: CASSPVQAAPREKLFF

abundance: -
j_gene: TRBJ1-1
d_gene: TRBD1
v_gene: TRBV6-5
len: 15
CDR3nt: TGTGCCAGCAGTACTGACAGGGGCCGGTACACTGAAGCTTTCTTT
CDR3aa: CASSTDRGRYTEAFF